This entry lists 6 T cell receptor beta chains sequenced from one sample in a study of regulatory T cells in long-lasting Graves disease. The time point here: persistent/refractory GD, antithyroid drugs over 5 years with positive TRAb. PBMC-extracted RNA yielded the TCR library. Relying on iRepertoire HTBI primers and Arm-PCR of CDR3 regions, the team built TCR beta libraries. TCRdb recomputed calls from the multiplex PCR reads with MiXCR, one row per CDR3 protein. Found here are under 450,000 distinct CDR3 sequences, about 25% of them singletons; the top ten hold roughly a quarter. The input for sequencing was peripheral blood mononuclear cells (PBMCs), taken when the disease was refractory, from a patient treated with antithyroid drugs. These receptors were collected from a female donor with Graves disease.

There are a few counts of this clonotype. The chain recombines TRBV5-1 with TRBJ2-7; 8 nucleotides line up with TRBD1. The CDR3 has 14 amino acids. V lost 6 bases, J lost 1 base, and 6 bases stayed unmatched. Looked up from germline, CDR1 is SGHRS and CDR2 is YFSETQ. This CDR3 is CASNPGGASYEQYF. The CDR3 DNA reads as TGCGCCAGCAACCCAGGGGGCGCATCCTACGAGCAGTACTTC. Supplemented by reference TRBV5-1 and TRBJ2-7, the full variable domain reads KAGVTQTPRYLIKTRGQQVTLSCSPISGHRSVSWYQQTPGQGLQFLFEYFSETQRNKGNFPGRFSGRQFSNSRSEMNVSTLELGDSALYLCASNPGGASYEQYFGPGTRLTVT.

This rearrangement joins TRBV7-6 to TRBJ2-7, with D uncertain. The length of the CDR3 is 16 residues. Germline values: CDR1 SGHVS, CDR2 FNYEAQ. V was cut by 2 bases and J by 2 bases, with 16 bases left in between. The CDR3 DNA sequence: TGTGCCAGCAGCTTAAGTAACCGACCGGCTCCCTACGAGCAGTACTTC. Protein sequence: CASSLSNRPAPYEQYF.

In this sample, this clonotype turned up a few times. CDR3 in DNA: TGTGCCAGCAGATGGACTAGCGGGAGTGTAGAGACCGGGGAGCTGTTTTTT. This gives the protein CASRWTSGSVETGELFF. This chain links TRBV12-3 or TRBV12-4 with TRBJ2-2; 13 bases are shared with TRBD2. This CDR3 has 17 amino acids. The V and J ends lost 6 bases and 5 bases, in that order; junction bases with no gene match: 9.

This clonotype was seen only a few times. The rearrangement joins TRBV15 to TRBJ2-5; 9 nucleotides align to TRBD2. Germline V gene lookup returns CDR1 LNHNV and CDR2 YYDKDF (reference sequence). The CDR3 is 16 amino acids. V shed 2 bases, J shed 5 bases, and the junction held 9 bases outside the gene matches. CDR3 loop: CATSRNLAGVGETQYF. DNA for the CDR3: TGTGCCACCAGCAGAAACTTAGCGGGAGTCGGGGAGACCCAGTACTTC.

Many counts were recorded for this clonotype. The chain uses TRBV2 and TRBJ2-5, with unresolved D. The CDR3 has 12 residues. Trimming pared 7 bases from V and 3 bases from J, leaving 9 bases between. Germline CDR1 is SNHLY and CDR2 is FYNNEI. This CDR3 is CASMGSKETQYF. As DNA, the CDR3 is TGTGCCAGCATGGGCTCAAAAGAGACCCAGTACTTC.

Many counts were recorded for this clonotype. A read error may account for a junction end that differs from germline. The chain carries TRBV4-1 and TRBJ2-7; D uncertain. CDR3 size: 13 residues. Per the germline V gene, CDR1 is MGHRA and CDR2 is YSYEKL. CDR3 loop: CASSQDDSYEQYF. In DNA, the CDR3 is TGTGCCAGCAGCCAAGATGACTCCTACGAGCAGTACTTC.